Listed here are 2 T cell receptor beta chains from one sample, sequenced in a study of blood T cell repertoires in COVID-19. The assay was immunoSEQ multiplex PCR, and TCRdb's table has in-frame clones only and misses some. The sample lists around 99,000 clones, around 80% occurring once. The material sequenced was peripheral blood. The receptors originated from a human donor in a cohort sampled during active or convalescent COVID-19.

The V gene is TRBV5-4, the J gene TRBJ2-7; unclear D gene. V was clipped by 2 bases and J by 0 bases, with 9 bases between them. CDR1 and CDR2 from the germline V gene are SGHNT and YYREEE (reference sequence). There are 14 residues in the CDR3. CDR3 in DNA: TGTGCCAGCAGCTTACACCCCGCCTCCTACGAGCAGTACTTC. Its translation: CASSLHPASYEQYF.

The chain is built from TRBV6-5 and TRBJ2-7; D remains ambiguous. The V gene lost 7 bases and the J gene lost 2 bases, with 9 bases spanning the gap. Looked up from germline, CDR1 is MNHEY and CDR2 is SVGAGI. CDR3 length: 12 amino acids. The CDR3 loop reads CASIAKTYEQYF. Here the CDR3 DNA reads TGTGCCAGCATAGCTAAGACCTACGAGCAGTACTTC.